These T cell receptor beta chains were read from a single sample in a study of graft-versus-host responses after intestinal transplantation. These receptors' antigens are unknown. Data came from immunoSEQ multiplex PCR; TCRdb stores just in-frame clones and leaves some out. The sample holds over 80,000 clones; 75% to 95% are singletons and the top ten take 0.18%. The specimen was unstimulated CD4+ T cells sorted from spleen or lymph node cells, collected before transplant. These receptors all come from a human donor who was the organ donor for an intestinal transplant. Each CDR3 is given with its conserved first and last residue. The order of the fields is CDR3 length, D gene, V gene, clone size, J gene, CDR3 DNA, CDR3 protein. A D gene is named only where the DNA matches it firmly. Clone size is stated in some rows and not others, as once, few, many or a class when expanded.

cdr3_length: 15
d_call: TRBD1
v_call: TRBV19
clone_size: .
j_call: TRBJ2-5
cdr3_nt: TGTGCCAGCCGCTCCTGGGGGACAGGGGAAGAGACCCAGTACTTC
cdr3_aa: CASRSWGTGEETQYF

cdr3_length: 16
d_call: TRBD2
v_call: TRBV6-5
clone_size: .
j_call: TRBJ2-5
cdr3_nt: TGTGCCAGCAGTTTCTTCTTGCGGGGGGGCGGGGAGACCCAGTACTTC
cdr3_aa: CASSFFLRGGGETQYF

cdr3_length: 14
d_call: .
v_call: TRBV7-2
clone_size: .
j_call: TRBJ1-2
cdr3_nt: TGTGCCAGCAGCTTAGCGGGAGGGGCCTCCGGCTACACCTTC
cdr3_aa: CASSLAGGASGYTF

cdr3_length: 14
d_call: TRBD1
v_call: TRBV7-9
clone_size: once
j_call: TRBJ1-6
cdr3_nt: TGTGCCAGCAGCTCGACAGGGGGCCGGTCACCCCTCCACTTT
cdr3_aa: CASSSTGGRSPLHF

cdr3_length: 16
d_call: TRBD2
v_call: TRBV19
clone_size: .
j_call: TRBJ2-3
cdr3_nt: TGTGCCAGTAGTTATAAGATCGGGGGGGGCCGGAATACGCAGTATTTT
cdr3_aa: CASSYKIGGGRNTQYF

cdr3_length: 20
d_call: TRBD2
v_call: TRBV23-1
clone_size: .
j_call: TRBJ2-2
cdr3_nt: TGCGCCAGCAGTCAACCAACTAGCGGGGGACTCCCCCCGAACACCGGGGAGCTGTTTTTT
cdr3_aa: CASSQPTSGGLPPNTGELFF

cdr3_length: 13
d_call: TRBD2
v_call: TRBV7-3
clone_size: .
j_call: TRBJ2-7
cdr3_nt: TGTGCCAGCAGCCCCTCGGGGGGCTACGAGCAGTACTTC
cdr3_aa: CASSPSGGYEQYF

cdr3_length: 14
d_call: TRBD2
v_call: TRBV29-1
clone_size: .
j_call: TRBJ2-3
cdr3_nt: TGCAGCGTTCAGCGGGGCCGTAGCACAGATACGCAGTATTTT
cdr3_aa: CSVQRGRSTDTQYF

cdr3_length: 11
d_call: .
v_call: TRBV6-6
clone_size: .
j_call: TRBJ2-7
cdr3_nt: TGTGCCAGCAGTGAGTTCTACGAGCAGTACTTC
cdr3_aa: CASSEFYEQYF

cdr3_length: 10
d_call: .
v_call: TRBV20-1
clone_size: .
j_call: TRBJ2-5
cdr3_nt: TGCAGTGCTACACAAGAGACCCAGTACTTC
cdr3_aa: CSATQETQYF

cdr3_length: 14
d_call: TRBD2
v_call: TRBV6-1
clone_size: .
j_call: TRBJ2-7
cdr3_nt: TGTGCCAGCAGGTTGGCTAGCGGGGACTACGAGCAGTACTTC
cdr3_aa: CASRLASGDYEQYF

cdr3_length: 15
d_call: TRBD1
v_call: TRBV5-1
clone_size: .
j_call: TRBJ2-7
cdr3_nt: TGCGCCAGCAGCTCGGGATGGGACAGCGCCTACGAGCAGTACTTC
cdr3_aa: CASSSGWDSAYEQYF

cdr3_length: 15
d_call: .
v_call: TRBV4-1
clone_size: .
j_call: TRBJ1-5
cdr3_nt: TGCGCCAGCAGCCAAGAACAGGGTTGGAATCAGCCCCAGCATTTT
cdr3_aa: CASSQEQGWNQPQHF

cdr3_length: 12
d_call: TRBD1
v_call: TRBV4-2
clone_size: .
j_call: TRBJ2-3
cdr3_nt: TGTGCCAGCAGCCACGACAGGGAAGGGCAGTATTTT
cdr3_aa: CASSHDREGQYF

cdr3_length: 16
d_call: .
v_call: TRBV7-2
clone_size: .
j_call: TRBJ1-4
cdr3_nt: TGTGCCAGCAGCCGTAGGGTCGGAGGGGCGAATGAAAAACTGTTTTTT
cdr3_aa: CASSRRVGGANEKLFF

cdr3_length: 16
d_call: TRBD1
v_call: TRBV2
clone_size: .
j_call: TRBJ1-2
cdr3_nt: TGTGCCAGCGGGGCTCAGGGGGCCGGAGCTAACTATGGCTACACCTTC
cdr3_aa: CASGAQGAGANYGYTF

cdr3_length: 13
d_call: .
v_call: TRBV19
clone_size: few
j_call: TRBJ1-1
cdr3_nt: TGTGCCAGCAGGAATACGGTGAACACTGAAGCTTTCTTT
cdr3_aa: CASRNTVNTEAFF

cdr3_length: 14
d_call: TRBD1
v_call: TRBV28
clone_size: .
j_call: TRBJ2-7
cdr3_nt: TGTGCCAGCAGTAGAACAGGGGGCCTCTACGAGCAGTACTTC
cdr3_aa: CASSRTGGLYEQYF

cdr3_length: 15
d_call: TRBD1
v_call: TRBV7-9
clone_size: once
j_call: TRBJ1-1
cdr3_nt: TGTGCCAGCAGCCCCCGTCGACAGGGGGACACTGAAGCTTTCTTT
cdr3_aa: CASSPRRQGDTEAFF

cdr3_length: 13
d_call: .
v_call: TRBV18
clone_size: .
j_call: TRBJ2-5
cdr3_nt: TGTGCCAGCTCAACCGGTCTAAAAGAGACCCAGTACTTC
cdr3_aa: CASSTGLKETQYF

cdr3_length: 13
d_call: .
v_call: TRBV28
clone_size: once
j_call: TRBJ2-7
cdr3_nt: TGTGCCAGCAGTTGGGTACAGGTTAATGAGCAGTACTTC
cdr3_aa: CASSWVQVNEQYF

cdr3_length: 12
d_call: TRBD1
v_call: TRBV7-9
clone_size: few
j_call: TRBJ2-1
cdr3_nt: TGTGCCAGCAGCAGACAGGGGGATGAGCAGTTCTTC
cdr3_aa: CASSRQGDEQFF

cdr3_length: 16
d_call: TRBD2
v_call: TRBV11-3
clone_size: once
j_call: TRBJ2-1
cdr3_nt: TGTGCCAGCAGCAGAGACGCGGGGGGACCGAGGAATGAGCAGTTCTTC
cdr3_aa: CASSRDAGGPRNEQFF

cdr3_length: 15
d_call: .
v_call: TRBV9
clone_size: .
j_call: TRBJ1-2
cdr3_nt: TGTGCCAGCAGCGACCGCTGGCCATACCCTTATGGCTACACCTTC
cdr3_aa: CASSDRWPYPYGYTF

cdr3_length: 17
d_call: TRBD1
v_call: TRBV5-4
clone_size: .
j_call: TRBJ1-2
cdr3_nt: TGTGCCAGCAGCTTGGGCGGGACAGGGCCCCTCGGCTATGGCTACACCTTC
cdr3_aa: CASSLGGTGPLGYGYTF

cdr3_length: 16
d_call: TRBD2
v_call: TRBV6-1
clone_size: .
j_call: TRBJ2-1
cdr3_nt: TGTGCCAGCAGTGTCACTAGCGGGGGGCGGGTTGATGAGCAGTTCTTC
cdr3_aa: CASSVTSGGRVDEQFF

cdr3_length: 16
d_call: .
v_call: TRBV5-1
clone_size: .
j_call: TRBJ2-3
cdr3_nt: TGCGCCAGCAGCCCTGATGGGGCAGGGTTCACAGATACGCAGTATTTT
cdr3_aa: CASSPDGAGFTDTQYF

cdr3_length: 12
d_call: .
v_call: TRBV19
clone_size: .
j_call: TRBJ2-5
cdr3_nt: TGTGCCAGTAGTAGAGGGCAAGAGACCCAGTACTTC
cdr3_aa: CASSRGQETQYF

cdr3_length: 14
d_call: .
v_call: TRBV4-1
clone_size: .
j_call: TRBJ1-1
cdr3_nt: TGCGCCAGCAGCCACGTGACAGCAAACACTGAAGCTTTCTTT
cdr3_aa: CASSHVTANTEAFF

cdr3_length: 11
d_call: .
v_call: TRBV20-1
clone_size: .
j_call: TRBJ2-5
cdr3_nt: TGCGGGGCCGCAGGGGTAGAGACCCAGTACTTC
cdr3_aa: CGAAGVETQYF

cdr3_length: 13
d_call: .
v_call: TRBV28
clone_size: .
j_call: TRBJ2-1
cdr3_nt: TGTGCCAGCAGGAAGACTCTACTCAATGAGCAGTTCTTC
cdr3_aa: CASRKTLLNEQFF

cdr3_length: 12
d_call: .
v_call: TRBV5-4
clone_size: .
j_call: TRBJ2-1
cdr3_nt: TGTGCCAGCAGCTTGGTCCAGAATGAGCAGTTCTTC
cdr3_aa: CASSLVQNEQFF

cdr3_length: 14
d_call: .
v_call: TRBV4-2
clone_size: .
j_call: TRBJ2-3
cdr3_nt: TGTGCCAGCAGCCAAGATCGGTCACCAGATACGCAGTATTTT
cdr3_aa: CASSQDRSPDTQYF

cdr3_length: 13
d_call: .
v_call: TRBV6-5
clone_size: .
j_call: TRBJ1-2
cdr3_nt: TGTGCCAGCAGGCAGGGGACTAACTATGGCTACACCTTC
cdr3_aa: CASRQGTNYGYTF

cdr3_length: 13
d_call: TRBD1
v_call: TRBV25-1
clone_size: .
j_call: TRBJ1-3
cdr3_nt: TGTGCCAGCAGAACAGGGGCTGGAAACACCATATATTTT
cdr3_aa: CASRTGAGNTIYF